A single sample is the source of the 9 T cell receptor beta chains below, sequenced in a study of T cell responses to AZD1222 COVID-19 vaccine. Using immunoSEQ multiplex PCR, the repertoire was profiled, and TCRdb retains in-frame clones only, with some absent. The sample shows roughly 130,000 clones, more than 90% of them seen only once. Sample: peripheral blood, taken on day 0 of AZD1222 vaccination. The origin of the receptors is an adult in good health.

The CDR3 nucleotides read TGTGCCAGCAGCGTAGCCCCGGGGGCGAACACTGAAGCTTTCTTT. Protein product: CASSVAPGANTEAFF. The J gene is TRBJ1-1, the V gene TRBV9; maybe TRBD1 (6 bases). This CDR3 is built from 15 residues. Trimming took 0 bases from V and 1 from J, leaving 10 bases between them. Germline values: CDR1 SGDLS, CDR2 YYNGEE.

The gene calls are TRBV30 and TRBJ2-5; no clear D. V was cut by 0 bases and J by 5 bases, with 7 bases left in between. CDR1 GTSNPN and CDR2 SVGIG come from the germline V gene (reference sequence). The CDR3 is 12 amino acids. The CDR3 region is CAWSVGGETQYF. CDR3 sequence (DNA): TGTGCCTGGAGTGTGGGTGGGGAGACCCAGTACTTC.

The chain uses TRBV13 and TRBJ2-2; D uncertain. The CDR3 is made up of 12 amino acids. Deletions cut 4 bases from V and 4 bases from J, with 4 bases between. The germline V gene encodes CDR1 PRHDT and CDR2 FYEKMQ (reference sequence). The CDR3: CASSSPTGELFF. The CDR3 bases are TGTGCCAGCAGCTCCCCCACCGGGGAGCTGTTTTTT.

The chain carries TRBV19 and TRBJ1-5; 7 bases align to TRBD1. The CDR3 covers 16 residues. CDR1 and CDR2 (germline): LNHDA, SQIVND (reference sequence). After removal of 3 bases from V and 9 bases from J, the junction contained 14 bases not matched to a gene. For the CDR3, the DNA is TGTGCCAGTAGTATCAATCCGGGACAGCTAACTAGGCCCCAGCATTTT. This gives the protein CASSINPGQLTRPQHF. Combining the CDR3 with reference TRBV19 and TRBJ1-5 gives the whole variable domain DGGITQSPKYLFRKEGQNVTLSCEQNLNHDAMYWYRQDPGQGLRLIYYSQIVNDFQKGDIAEGYSVSREKKESFPLTVTSAQKNPTAFYLCASSINPGQLTRPQHFGDGTRLSIL.

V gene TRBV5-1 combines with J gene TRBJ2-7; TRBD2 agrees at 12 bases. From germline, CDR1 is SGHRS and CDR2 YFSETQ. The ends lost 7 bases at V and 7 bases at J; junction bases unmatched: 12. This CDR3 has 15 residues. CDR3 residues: CASAERLAGAIEQYF. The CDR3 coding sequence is TGCGCCAGCGCCGAGCGACTAGCGGGAGCGATTGAGCAGTACTTC.

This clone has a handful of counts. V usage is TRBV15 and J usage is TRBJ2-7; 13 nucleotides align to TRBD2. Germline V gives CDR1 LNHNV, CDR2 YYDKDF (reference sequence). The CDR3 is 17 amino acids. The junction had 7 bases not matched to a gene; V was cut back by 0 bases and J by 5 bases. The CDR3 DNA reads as TGTGCCACCAGCAGAGATCTATGGACTAGCGGGAGCCACGAGCAGTACTTC. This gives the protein CATSRDLWTSGSHEQYF.

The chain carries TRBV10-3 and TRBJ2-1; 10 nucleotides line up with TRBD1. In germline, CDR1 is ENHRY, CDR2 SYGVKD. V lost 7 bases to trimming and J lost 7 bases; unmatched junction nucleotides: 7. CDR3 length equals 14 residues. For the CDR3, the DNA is TGTGCCATCACCGGGGGGACAGGGGATAATGAGCAGTTCTTC. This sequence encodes CAITGGTGDNEQFF.

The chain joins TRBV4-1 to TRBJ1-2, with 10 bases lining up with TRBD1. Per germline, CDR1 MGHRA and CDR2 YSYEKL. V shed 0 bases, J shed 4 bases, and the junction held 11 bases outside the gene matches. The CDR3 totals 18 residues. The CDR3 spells CASSQDRSGQGFGYGYTF. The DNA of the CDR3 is TGCGCCAGCAGCCAAGATCGCTCGGGACAGGGGTTTGGCTATGGCTACACCTTC.

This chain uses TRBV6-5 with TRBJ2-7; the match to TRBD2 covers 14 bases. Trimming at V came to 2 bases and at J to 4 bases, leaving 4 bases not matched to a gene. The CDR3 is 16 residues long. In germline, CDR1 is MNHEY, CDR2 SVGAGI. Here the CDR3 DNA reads TGTGCCAGCAGTTACGGGGGGACTAGCGGGAGTTACGAGCAGTACTTC. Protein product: CASSYGGTSGSYEQYF.